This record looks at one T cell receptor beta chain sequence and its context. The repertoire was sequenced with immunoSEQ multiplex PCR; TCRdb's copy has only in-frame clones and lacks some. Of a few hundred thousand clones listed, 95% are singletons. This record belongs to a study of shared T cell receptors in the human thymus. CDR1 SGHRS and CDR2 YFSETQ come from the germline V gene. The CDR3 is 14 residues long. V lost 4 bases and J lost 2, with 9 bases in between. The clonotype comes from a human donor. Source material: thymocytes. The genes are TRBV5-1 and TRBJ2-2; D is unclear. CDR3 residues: CASSNLSNTGELFF. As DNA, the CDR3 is TGCGCCAGCAGCAACTTATCCAACACCGGGGAGCTGTTTTTT.